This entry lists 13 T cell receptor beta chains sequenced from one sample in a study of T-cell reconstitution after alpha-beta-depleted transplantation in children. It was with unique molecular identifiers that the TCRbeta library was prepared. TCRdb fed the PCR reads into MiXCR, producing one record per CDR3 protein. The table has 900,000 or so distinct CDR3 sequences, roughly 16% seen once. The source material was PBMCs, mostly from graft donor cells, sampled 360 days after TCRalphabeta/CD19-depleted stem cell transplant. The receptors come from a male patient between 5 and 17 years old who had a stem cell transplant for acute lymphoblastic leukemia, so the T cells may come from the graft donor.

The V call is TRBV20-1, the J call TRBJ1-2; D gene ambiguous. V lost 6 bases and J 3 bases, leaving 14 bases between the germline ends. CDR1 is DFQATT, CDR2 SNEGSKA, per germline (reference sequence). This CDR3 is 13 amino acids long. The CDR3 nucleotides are TGCAGTGCCCCGACCTCGGTAGACTATGGCTACACCTTC. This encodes CSAPTSVDYGYTF.

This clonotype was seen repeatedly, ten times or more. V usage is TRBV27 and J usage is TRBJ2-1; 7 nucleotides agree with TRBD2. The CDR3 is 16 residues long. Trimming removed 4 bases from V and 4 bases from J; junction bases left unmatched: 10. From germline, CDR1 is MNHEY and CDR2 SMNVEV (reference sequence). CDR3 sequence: CASSSERDQSYNEQFF. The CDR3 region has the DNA TGTGCCAGCAGTTCGGAGCGGGACCAATCATACAATGAGCAGTTCTTC.

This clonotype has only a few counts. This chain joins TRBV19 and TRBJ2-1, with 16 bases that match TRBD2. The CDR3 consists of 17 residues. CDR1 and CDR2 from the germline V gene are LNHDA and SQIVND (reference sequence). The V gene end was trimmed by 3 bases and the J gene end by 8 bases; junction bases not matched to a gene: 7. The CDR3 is CASSIGTSGRASDEQFF. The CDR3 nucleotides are TGTGCCAGTAGTATTGGGACTAGCGGGAGGGCCAGTGATGAGCAGTTCTTC.

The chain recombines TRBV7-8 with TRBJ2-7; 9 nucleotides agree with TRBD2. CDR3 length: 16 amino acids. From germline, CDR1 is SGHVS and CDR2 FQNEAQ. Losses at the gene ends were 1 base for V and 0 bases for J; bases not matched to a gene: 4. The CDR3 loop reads CASSLVGTSSSYEQYF. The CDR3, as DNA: TGTGCCAGCAGCTTAGTAGGGACTAGCAGCTCCTACGAGCAGTACTTC.

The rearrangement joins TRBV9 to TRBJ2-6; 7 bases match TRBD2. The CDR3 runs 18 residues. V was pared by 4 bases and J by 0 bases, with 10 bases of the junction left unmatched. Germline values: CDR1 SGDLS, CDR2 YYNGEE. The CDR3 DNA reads TGTGCCAGCAGCCCTCGGTCCCGACTAGCCTCTGGGGCCAACGTCCTGACTTTC. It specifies CASSPRSRLASGANVLTF.

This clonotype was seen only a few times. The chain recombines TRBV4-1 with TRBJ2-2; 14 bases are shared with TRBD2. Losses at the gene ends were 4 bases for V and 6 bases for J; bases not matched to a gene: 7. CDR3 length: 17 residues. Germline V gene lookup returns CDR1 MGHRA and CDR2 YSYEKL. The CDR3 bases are TGCGCCAGCAGCCGGGGACTAGCGGGAGATAAGGCCGGGGAGCTGTTTTTT. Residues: CASSRGLAGDKAGELFF.

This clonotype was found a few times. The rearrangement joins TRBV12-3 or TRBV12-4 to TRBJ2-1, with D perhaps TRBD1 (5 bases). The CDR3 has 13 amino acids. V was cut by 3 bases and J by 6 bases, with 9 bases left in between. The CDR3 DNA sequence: TGTGCCAGCAGTTTGCGCAGGGTCAATGAGCAGTTCTTC. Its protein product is CASSLRRVNEQFF.

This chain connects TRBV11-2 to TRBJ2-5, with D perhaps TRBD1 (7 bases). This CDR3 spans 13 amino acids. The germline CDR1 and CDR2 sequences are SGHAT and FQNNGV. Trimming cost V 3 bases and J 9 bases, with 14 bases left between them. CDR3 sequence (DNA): TGTGCCAGCAGCTTTAACAGGGGAGGTCCCCAGTACTTC. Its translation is CASSFNRGGPQYF.

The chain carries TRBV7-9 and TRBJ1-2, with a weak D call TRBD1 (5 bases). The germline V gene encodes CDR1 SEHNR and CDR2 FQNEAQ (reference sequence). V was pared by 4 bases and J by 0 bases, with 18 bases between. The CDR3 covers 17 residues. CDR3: CASSSPQGSFTNYGYTF. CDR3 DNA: TGTGCCAGCAGCTCACCCCAGGGCTCATTCACTAACTATGGCTACACCTTC.

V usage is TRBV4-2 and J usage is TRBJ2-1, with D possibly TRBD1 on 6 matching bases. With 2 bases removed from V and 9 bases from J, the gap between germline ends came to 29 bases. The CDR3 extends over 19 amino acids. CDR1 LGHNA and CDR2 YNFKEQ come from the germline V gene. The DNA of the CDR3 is TGTGCCAGCAGCCAATCGGCTTACAGGGCTGTAATAGTTTCAGGTGAGCAGTTCTTC. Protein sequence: CASSQSAYRAVIVSGEQFF.

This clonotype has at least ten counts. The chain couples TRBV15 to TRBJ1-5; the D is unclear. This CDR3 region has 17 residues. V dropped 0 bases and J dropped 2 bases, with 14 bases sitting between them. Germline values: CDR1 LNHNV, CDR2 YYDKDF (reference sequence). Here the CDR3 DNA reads TGTGCCACCAGCAGAGATGGTGTGGCAGGCCGCAATCAGCCCCAGCATTTT. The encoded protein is CATSRDGVAGRNQPQHF. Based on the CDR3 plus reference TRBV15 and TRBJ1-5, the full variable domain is DAMVIQNPRYQVTQFGKPVTLSCSQTLNHNVMYWYQQKSSQAPKLLFHYYDKDFNNEADTPDNFQSRRPNTSFCFLDIRSPGLGDTAMYLCATSRDGVAGRNQPQHFGDGTRLSIL.

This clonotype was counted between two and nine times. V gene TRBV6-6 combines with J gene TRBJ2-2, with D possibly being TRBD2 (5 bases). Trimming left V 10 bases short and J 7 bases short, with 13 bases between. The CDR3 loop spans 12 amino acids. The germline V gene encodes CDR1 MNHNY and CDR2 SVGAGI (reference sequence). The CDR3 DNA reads TGTGCCACCAATTCGAGGGTCGGGGAGCTGTTTTTT. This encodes CATNSRVGELFF.

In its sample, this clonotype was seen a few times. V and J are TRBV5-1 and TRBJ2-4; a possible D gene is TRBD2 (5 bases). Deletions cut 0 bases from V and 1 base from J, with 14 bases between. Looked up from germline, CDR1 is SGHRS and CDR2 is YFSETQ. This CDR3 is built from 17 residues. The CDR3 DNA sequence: TGCGCCAGCAGCTTGGTTGAGGGCCGGCGGGCCAAAAACATTCAGTACTTC. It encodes CASSLVEGRRAKNIQYF.